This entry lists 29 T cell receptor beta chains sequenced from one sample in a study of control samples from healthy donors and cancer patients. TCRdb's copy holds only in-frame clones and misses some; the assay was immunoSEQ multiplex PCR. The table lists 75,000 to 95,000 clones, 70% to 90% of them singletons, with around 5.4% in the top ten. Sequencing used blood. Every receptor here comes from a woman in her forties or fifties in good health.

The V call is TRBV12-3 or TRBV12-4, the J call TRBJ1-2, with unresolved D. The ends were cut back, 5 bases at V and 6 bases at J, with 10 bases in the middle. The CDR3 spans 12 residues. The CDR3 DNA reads TGTGCCAGCAGTCACAACTGGGATGGCTACACCTTC. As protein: CASSHNWDGYTF.

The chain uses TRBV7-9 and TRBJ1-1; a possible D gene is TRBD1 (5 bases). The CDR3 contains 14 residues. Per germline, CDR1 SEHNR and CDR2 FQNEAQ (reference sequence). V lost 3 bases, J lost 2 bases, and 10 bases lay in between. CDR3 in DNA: TGTGCCAGCAGCTTGCGGGACGGCAACACTGAAGCTTTCTTT. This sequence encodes CASSLRDGNTEAFF. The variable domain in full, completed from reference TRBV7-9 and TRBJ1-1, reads DTGVSQNPRHKITKRGQNVTFRCDPISEHNRLYWYRQTLGQGPEFLTYFQNEAQLEKSRLLSDRFSAERPKGSFSTLEIQRTEQGDSAMYLCASSLRDGNTEAFFGQGTRLTVV.

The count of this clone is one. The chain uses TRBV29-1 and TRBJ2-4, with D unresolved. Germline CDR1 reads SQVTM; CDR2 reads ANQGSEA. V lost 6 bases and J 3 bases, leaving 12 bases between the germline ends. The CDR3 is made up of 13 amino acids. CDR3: CSVANGDKNIQYF. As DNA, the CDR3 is TGCAGCGTAGCCAACGGAGACAAAAACATTCAGTACTTC.

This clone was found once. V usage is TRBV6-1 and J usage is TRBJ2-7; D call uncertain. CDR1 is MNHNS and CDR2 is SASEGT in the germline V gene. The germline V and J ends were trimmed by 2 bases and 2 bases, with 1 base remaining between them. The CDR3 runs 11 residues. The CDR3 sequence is CASSETYEQYF. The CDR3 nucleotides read TGTGCCAGCAGTGAAACCTACGAGCAGTACTTC.

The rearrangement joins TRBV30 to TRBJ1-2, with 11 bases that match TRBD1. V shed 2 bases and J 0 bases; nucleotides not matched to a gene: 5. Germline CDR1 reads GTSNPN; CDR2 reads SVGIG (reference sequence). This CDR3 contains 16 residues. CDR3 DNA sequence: TGTGCCTGGAGTCTGAGGACAGGGGGCTCTAACTATGGCTACACCTTC. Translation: CAWSLRTGGSNYGYTF.

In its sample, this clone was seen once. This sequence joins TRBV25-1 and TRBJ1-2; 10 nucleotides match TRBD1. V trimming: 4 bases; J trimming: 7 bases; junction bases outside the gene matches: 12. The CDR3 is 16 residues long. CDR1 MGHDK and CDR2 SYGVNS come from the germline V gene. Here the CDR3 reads CASSGRDRGPEVGYTF. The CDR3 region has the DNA TGTGCCAGCAGTGGCCGGGACAGGGGTCCTGAGGTTGGCTACACCTTC.

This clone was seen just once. The CDR3 reads CAWATGVSNEKLFF. The CDR3 DNA follows: TGTGCCTGGGCAACAGGGGTTTCTAATGAAAAACTGTTTTTT. The V and J genes are TRBV30 and TRBJ1-4; TRBD1 matches 7 bases. Germline trimming cut 5 bases from V and 3 bases from J; bases unmatched to any gene: 6. Germline V gene lookup returns CDR1 GTSNPN and CDR2 SVGIG (reference sequence). The CDR3 contains 14 residues. Based on the CDR3 plus reference TRBV30 and TRBJ1-4, the full variable domain is SQTIHQWPATLVQPVGSPLSLECTVEGTSNPNLYWYRQAAGRGLQLLFYSVGIGQISSEVPQNLSASRPQDRQFILSSKKLLLSDSGFYLCAWATGVSNEKLFFGSGTQLSVL.

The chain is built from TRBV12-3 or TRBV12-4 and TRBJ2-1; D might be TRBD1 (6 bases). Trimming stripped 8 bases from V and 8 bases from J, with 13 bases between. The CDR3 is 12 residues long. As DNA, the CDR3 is TGTGCCAGCGGGAACAGGGCCCATGAGCAGTTCTTC. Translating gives CASGNRAHEQFF.

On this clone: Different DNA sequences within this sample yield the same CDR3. The CDR3 spells CASSVVGDTEAFF. The CDR3 bases are TGTGCCAGCAGCGTAGTAGGGGACACTGAAGCTTTCTTT. The chain carries TRBV9 and TRBJ1-1; D perhaps matches TRBD1 (5 bases). This CDR3 is 13 amino acids long. The germline gives CDR1 SGDLS, CDR2 YYNGEE. Trimming took 0 bases from V and 3 from J, leaving 6 bases between them.

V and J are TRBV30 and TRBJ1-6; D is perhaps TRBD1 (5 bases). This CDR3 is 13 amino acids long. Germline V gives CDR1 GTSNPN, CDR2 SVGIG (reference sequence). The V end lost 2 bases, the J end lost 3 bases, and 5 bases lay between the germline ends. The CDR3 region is CAWSRGYNSPLHF. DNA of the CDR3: TGTGCCTGGAGTAGGGGCTATAATTCACCCCTCCACTTT.

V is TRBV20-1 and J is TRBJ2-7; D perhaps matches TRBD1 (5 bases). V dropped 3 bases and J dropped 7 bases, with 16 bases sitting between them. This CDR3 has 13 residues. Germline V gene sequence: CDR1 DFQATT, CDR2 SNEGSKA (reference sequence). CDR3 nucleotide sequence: TGCAGTGCTAGTACATCGCAGGGATTAGAGCAGTACTTC. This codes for CSASTSQGLEQYF.

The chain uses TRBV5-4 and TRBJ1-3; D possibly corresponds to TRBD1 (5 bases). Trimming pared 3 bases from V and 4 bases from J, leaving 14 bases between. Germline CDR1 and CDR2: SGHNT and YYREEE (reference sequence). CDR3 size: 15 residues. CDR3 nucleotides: TGTGCCAGCAGCTCCGGACACACGGCAGGAAACACCATATATTTT. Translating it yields CASSSGHTAGNTIYF.

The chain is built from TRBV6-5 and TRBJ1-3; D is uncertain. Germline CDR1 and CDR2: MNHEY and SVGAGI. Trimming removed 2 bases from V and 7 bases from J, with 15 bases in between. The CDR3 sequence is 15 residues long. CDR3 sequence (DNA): TGTGCCAGCAGTTACACCGGGTCTAGGAGGAACACCATATATTTT. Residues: CASSYTGSRRNTIYF.

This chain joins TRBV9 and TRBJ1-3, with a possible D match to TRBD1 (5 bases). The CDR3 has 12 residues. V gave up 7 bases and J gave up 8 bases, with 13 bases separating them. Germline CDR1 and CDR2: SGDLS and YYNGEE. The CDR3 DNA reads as TGTGCCAGCGAGGGGCTTAGCGACACCATATATTTT. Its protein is CASEGLSDTIYF.

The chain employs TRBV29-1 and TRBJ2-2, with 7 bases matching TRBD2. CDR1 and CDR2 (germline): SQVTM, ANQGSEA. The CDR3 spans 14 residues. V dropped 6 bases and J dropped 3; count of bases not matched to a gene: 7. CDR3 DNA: TGCAGCGTCGCTATCGGGGGGTACACCGGGGAGCTGTTTTTT. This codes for CSVAIGGYTGELFF.

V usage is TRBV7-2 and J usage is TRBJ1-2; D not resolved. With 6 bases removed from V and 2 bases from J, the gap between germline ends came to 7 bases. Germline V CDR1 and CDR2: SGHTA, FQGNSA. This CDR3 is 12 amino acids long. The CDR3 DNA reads TGTGCCAGCAGTCACCGGAACTATGGCTACACCTTC. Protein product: CASSHRNYGYTF.

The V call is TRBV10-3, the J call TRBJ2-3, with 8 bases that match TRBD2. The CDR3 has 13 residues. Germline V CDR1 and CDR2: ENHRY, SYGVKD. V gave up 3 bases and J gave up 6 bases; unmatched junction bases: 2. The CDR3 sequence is CAISDGGDDTQYF. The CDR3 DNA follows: TGTGCCATCAGTGACGGGGGGGACGATACGCAGTATTTT.

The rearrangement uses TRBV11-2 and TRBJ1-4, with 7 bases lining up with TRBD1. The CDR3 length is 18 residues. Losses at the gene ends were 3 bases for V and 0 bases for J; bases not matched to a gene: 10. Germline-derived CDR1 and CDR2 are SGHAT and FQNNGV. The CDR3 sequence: CASSFPTDREATNEKLFF. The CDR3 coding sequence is TGTGCCAGCAGCTTTCCTACAGACAGGGAGGCAACTAATGAAAAACTGTTTTTT. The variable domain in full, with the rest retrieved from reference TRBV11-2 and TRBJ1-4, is EAGVAQSPRYKIIEKRQSVAFWCNPISGHATLYWYQQILGQGPKLLIQFQNNGVVDDSQLPKDRFSAERLKGVDSTLKIQPAKLEDSAVYLCASSFPTDREATNEKLFFGSGTQLSVL.

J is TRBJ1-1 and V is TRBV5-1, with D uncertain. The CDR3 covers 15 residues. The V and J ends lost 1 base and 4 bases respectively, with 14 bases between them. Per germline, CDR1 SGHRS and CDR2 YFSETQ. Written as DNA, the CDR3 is TGCGCCAGCAGCTTGATCGGTGCGGGGAGCACTGAAGCTTTCTTT. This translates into CASSLIGAGSTEAFF.

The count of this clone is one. The CDR3 spells CASSLGRHRGATEAFF. In nucleotides, the CDR3 is TGTGCCAGCAGCTTAGGTAGACACAGGGGGGCCACTGAAGCTTTCTTT. The chain couples TRBV7-9 to TRBJ1-1; 8 bases line up with TRBD1. Germline-derived CDR1 and CDR2 are SEHNR and FQNEAQ (reference sequence). The V and J ends lost 1 base and 4 bases, in that order; junction bases with no gene match: 8. There are 16 residues in the CDR3.

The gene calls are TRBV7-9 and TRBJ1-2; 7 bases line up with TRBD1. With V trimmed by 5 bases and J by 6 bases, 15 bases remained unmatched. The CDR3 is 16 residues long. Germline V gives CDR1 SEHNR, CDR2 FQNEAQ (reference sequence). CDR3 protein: CASSPIATGDSNGYTF. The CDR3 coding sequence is TGTGCCAGCAGCCCGATCGCTACAGGGGACAGTAATGGCTACACCTTC. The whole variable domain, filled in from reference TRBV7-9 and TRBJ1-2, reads DTGVSQNPRHKITKRGQNVTFRCDPISEHNRLYWYRQTLGQGPEFLTYFQNEAQLEKSRLLSDRFSAERPKGSFSTLEIQRTEQGDSAMYLCASSPIATGDSNGYTFGSGTRLTVV.

This CDR3 is CSASYTGGTPGEQFF. The CDR3 DNA reads as TGCAGTGCTAGTTACACAGGGGGGACCCCGGGTGAGCAGTTCTTC. The chain links TRBV20-1 to TRBJ2-1; TRBD1 matches 8 bases. CDR1 is DFQATT, CDR2 SNEGSKA, per germline (reference sequence). This CDR3 is 15 amino acids long. V trimming: 3 bases; J trimming: 9 bases; junction bases outside the gene matches: 13.

CDR3 in amino acids: CASSQGGNQPQHF. Written as DNA, the CDR3 is TGTGCCAGCAGTCAGGGTGGAAATCAGCCCCAGCATTTT. This chain uses TRBV6-2 or TRBV6-3 with TRBJ1-5; the D gene is possibly TRBD1 (5 bases). V lost 5 bases to trimming and J lost 4 bases, with 9 bases between them. Germline assignment: CDR1 MNHEY and CDR2 SVGEGT. The CDR3 covers 13 residues.

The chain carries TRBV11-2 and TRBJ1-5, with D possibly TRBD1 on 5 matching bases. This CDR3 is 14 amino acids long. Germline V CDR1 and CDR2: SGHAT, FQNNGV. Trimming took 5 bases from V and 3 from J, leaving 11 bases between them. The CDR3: CASSLGRFNQPQHF. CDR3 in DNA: TGTGCCAGCAGCCTGGGACGGTTCAATCAGCCCCAGCATTTT.

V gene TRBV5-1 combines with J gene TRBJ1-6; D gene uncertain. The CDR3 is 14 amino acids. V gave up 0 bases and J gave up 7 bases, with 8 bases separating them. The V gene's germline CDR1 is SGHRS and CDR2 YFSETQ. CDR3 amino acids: CASSLAAGNSPLHF. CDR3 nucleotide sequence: TGCGCCAGCAGCTTGGCGGCGGGGAATTCACCCCTCCACTTT.

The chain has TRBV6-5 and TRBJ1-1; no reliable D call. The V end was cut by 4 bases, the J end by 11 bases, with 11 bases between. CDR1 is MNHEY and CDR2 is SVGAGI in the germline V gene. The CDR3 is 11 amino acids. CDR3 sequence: CASSSRGEAFF. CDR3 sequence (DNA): TGTGCCAGCAGTTCCCGTGGGGAGGCTTTCTTT.

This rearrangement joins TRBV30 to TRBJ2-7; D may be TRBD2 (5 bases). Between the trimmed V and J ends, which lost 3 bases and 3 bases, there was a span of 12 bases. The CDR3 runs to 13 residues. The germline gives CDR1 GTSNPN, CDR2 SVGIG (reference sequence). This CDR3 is CAWRGRGLYEQYF. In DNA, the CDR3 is TGTGCCTGGAGGGGGAGAGGGCTCTACGAGCAGTACTTC.

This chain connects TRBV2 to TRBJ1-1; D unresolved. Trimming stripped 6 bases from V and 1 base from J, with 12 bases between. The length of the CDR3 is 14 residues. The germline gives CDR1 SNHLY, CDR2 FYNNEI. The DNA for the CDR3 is TGTGCCAGCAGCGTTAGGGTGGGGAACACTGAAGCTTTCTTT. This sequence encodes CASSVRVGNTEAFF.

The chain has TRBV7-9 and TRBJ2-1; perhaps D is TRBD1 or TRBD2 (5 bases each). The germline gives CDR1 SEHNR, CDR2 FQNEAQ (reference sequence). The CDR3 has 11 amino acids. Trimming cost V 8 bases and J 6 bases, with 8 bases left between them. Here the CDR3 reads CASHGTNEQFF. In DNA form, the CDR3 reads TGTGCCAGCCACGGGACCAATGAGCAGTTCTTC.